This section outlines one TCR beta chain sequence together with its context. Its antigen is unidentified. The V and J ends lost 0 bases and 6 bases, in that order; junction bases with no gene match: 10. The CDR3 consists of 16 residues. The V gene's germline CDR1 is LGHNA and CDR2 YNFKEQ. This sample stems from a study of OX40 agonist ivuxolimab in advanced cancers. Study-wide context: Hepatocellular carcinoma, melanoma, renal cell or head and neck cancer occurred in dose-escalation patients.

Study results and limitations: Clonal expansion was seen in CD4+ and CD8+ blood T cells by week 6 at 0.1 to 3.0 mg/kg. Certain nonresponding patients likewise had low normalized T-cell clonal expansion. Researchers report that CD8+ T cells had, on average, more expanded clones than CD4+.

Here immunoSEQ multiplex PCR was the method, and the copy in TCRdb shows in-frame clones only, minus some. The sample has about 91,000 clones, approximately 80% seen once. Sample: CD4+ or CD8+ T cells sorted from blood, taken in a trial of the OX40 agonist ivuxolimab. V usage is TRBV4-2 and J usage is TRBJ1-2, with TRBD1 matching over 7 bases. The sequence was obtained from an adult with an advanced solid tumor such as melanoma, head and neck, liver or kidney cancer. The CDR3 loop is CASSQDRGGGSHGYTF. The DNA of the CDR3 is TGTGCCAGCAGCCAAGATAGGGGAGGGGGCTCTCATGGCTACACCTTC.